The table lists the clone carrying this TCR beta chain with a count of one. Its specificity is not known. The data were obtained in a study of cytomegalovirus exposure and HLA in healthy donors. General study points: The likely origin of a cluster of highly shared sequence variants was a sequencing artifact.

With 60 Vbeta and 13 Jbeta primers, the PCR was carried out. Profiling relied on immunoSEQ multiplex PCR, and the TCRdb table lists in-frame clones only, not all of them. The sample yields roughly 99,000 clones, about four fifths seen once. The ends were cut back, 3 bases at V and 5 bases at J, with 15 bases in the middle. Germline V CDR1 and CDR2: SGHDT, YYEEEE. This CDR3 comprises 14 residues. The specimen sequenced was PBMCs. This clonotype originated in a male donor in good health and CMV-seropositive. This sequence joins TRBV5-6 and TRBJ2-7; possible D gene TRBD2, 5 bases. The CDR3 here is CASSSGETLNEQYF. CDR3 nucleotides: TGTGCCAGCAGCTCCGGGGAGACACTAAACGAGCAGTACTTC.